This record covers a single T cell receptor (beta chain). These data are taken from a study of blood T cell repertoires in COVID-19. The wider study: COVID-19 samples from acute and convalescent phases originated in the United States, Italy and Spain. T cells, B-cell-depleted T cells, or PBMCs provided the cDNA or gDNA that served as material.

In the authors' workflow: The authors estimated nucleated cell counts from reference gene primer amplification. Libraries were prepared by immunoSEQ multiplex PCR; TCRdb keeps only in-frame clonotypes and omits some of them. From that table come the V and J calls and clone size; the DNA was used to work out D and trimming. The sample includes about 150,000 clones, approximately 92% seen only once; the top ten take over 12%. The CDR3 is made up of 15 amino acids. The V and J ends lost 4 bases and 5 bases, in that order; junction bases with no gene match: 11. Looked up from germline, CDR1 is LGHNA and CDR2 is YNFKEQ.

The chain couples TRBV4-2 to TRBJ2-7; 7 nucleotides agree with TRBD1. The TCR sequence derives from a woman aged 40-49 years with acute or convalescent COVID-19. Sequencing input: peripheral blood. The CDR3 spells CASSPTAIDRDEQYF. Here the CDR3 DNA reads TGTGCCAGCAGCCCGACGGCCATTGACAGGGACGAGCAGTACTTC.